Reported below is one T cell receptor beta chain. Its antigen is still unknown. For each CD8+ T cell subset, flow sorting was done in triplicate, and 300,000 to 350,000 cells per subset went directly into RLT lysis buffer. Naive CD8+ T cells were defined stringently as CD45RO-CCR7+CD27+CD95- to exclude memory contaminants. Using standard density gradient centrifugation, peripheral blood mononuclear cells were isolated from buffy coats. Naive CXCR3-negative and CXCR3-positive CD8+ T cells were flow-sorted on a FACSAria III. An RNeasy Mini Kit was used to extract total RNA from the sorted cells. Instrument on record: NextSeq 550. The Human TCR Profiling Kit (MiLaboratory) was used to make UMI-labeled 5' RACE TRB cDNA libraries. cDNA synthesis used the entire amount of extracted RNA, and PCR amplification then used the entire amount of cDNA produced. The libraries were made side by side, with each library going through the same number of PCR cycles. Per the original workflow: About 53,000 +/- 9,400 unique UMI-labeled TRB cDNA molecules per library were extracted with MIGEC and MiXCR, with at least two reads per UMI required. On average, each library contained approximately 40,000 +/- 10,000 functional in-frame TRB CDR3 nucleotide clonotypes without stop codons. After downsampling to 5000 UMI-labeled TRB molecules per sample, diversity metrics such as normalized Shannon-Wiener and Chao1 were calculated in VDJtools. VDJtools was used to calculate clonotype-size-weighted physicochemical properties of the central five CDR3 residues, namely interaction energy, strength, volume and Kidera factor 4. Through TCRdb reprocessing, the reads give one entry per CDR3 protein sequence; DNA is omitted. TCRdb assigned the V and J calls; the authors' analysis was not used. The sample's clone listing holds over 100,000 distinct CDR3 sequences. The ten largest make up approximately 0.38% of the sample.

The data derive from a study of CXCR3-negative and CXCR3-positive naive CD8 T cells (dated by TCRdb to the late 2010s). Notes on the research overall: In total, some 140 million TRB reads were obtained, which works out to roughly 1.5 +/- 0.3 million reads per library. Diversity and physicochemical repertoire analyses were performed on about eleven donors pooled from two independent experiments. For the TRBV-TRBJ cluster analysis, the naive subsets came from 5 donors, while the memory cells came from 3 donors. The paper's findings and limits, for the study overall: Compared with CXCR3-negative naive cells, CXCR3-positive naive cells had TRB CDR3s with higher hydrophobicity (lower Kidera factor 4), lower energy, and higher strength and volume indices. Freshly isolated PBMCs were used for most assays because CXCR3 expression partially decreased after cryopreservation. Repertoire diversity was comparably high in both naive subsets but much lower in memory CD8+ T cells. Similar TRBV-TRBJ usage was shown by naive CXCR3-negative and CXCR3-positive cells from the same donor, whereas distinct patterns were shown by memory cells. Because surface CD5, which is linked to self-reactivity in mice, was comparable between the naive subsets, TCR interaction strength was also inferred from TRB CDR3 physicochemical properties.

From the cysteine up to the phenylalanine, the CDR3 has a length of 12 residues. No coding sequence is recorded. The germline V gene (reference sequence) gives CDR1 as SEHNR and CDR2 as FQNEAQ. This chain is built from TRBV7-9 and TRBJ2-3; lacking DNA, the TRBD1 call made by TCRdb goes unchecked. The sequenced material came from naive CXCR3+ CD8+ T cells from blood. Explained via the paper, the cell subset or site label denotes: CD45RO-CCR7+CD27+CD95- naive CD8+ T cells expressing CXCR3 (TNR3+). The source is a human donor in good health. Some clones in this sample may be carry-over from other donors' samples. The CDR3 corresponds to CASSPGPDTQYF.